What follows are 24 T cell receptor beta chains derived from one specimen sequenced in a study of Graves' ophthalmopathy and Graves' hyperthyroidism. Amplification of TCR beta CDR3 regions used RNA transcripts. The library came from an HTBI-primed first-round RT-PCR and a second-round multiplex PCR. TCRdb redid the calling of the multiplex PCR reads with MiXCR, one entry per CDR3 protein. There are about 160,000 distinct CDR3 sequences in the sample; around 39% occur only once, and roughly 9% lies in the top ten. Input material: peripheral blood. The receptors were gathered from a man aged 25 to 40 with Graves' ophthalmopathy.

This clonotype appeared many times. The gene calls are TRBV7-2 and TRBJ1-6; D is undetermined. V was cut by 1 base and J by 6 bases, with 10 bases left in between. The CDR3 is made up of 15 amino acids. In germline, CDR1 is SGHTA, CDR2 FQGNSA. The CDR3 DNA reads TGTGCCAGCAGCTTAGTGATTAGAGCTAATTCACCCCTCCACTTT. Its translation: CASSLVIRANSPLHF.

The chain links TRBV6-1 to TRBJ2-7; tentatively, D is TRBD1 (6 bases). This CDR3 region has 13 residues. CDR1 is MNHNS, CDR2 SASEGT, per germline. V lost 8 bases to trimming and J lost 3 bases, with 14 bases between them. Here the CDR3 reads CASGGGDIYEQYF. The CDR3 bases are TGTGCCAGCGGGGGTGGGGACATCTACGAGCAGTACTTC.

V and J are TRBV12-3 or TRBV12-4 and TRBJ2-5; possible D gene TRBD2, 5 bases. Trimming took 7 bases from V and 5 from J, leaving 11 bases between them. The CDR3 length is 12 residues. The chain's CDR3 is CASNSGVETQYF. In DNA, the CDR3 is TGTGCCAGCAACAGCGGAGTGGAGACCCAGTACTTC.

The chain joins TRBV6-1 to TRBJ2-7, with 7 positions matching TRBD1. The CDR3 totals 16 residues. V gave up 4 bases and J gave up 7 bases; unmatched junction bases: 16. CDR1 is MNHNS and CDR2 is SASEGT in the germline V gene. Here the CDR3 DNA reads TGTGCCAGCAGTGTACGAGGACAGGCCCCCATAGGGGAGCAGTACTTC. Its translation: CASSVRGQAPIGEQYF.

The sample holds many counts of this clonotype. The chain combines TRBV7-2 with TRBJ1-6; no clear D. V was pared by 4 bases and J by 10 bases, with 14 bases between. Per the germline V gene, CDR1 is SGHTA and CDR2 is FQGNSA. The CDR3 sequence is 14 residues long. The CDR3 DNA reads as TGTGCCAGCAGCTCACCAGAGGGCAGGTCACCCCTCCACTTT. Amino acid sequence: CASSSPEGRSPLHF.

Many counts were recorded for this clonotype. The chain employs TRBV28 and TRBJ1-1, with D possibly being TRBD1 (6 bases). Germline V gene lookup returns CDR1 MDHEN and CDR2 SYDVKM. The V and J ends lost 1 base and 4 bases respectively, with 13 bases between them. The CDR3 is 15 amino acids. The CDR3 DNA reads as TGTGCCAGCAGTTTATTGCCGGGGGCAGCCACTGAAGCTTTCTTT. Residues: CASSLLPGAATEAFF.

Ten or more counts support this clonotype. The rearrangement joins TRBV5-1 to TRBJ2-2; possibly TRBD2 for D (6 bases). CDR3 length: 15 residues. The V end lost 0 bases, the J end lost 4 bases, and 10 bases lay between the germline ends. Germline-derived CDR1 and CDR2 are SGHRS and YFSETQ. The CDR3 region has the DNA TGCGCCAGCAGCTTGGACGGGCGGGGCACCGGGGAGCTGTTTTTT. Translating gives CASSLDGRGTGELFF.

This clonotype occurred many times. The chain employs TRBV11-1 and TRBJ1-1; 7 positions match TRBD1. V trimming: 7 bases; J trimming: 2 bases; junction bases outside the gene matches: 16. The germline CDR1 and CDR2 sequences are SGHAT and FQDESV (reference sequence). The CDR3 loop spans 17 amino acids. CDR3 protein: CASIQQRPGQRNTEAFF. In DNA, the CDR3 is TGTGCCAGCATCCAACAAAGACCGGGACAGAGAAACACTGAAGCTTTCTTT.

This clonotype was recorded a few times. The V and J genes are TRBV7-2 and TRBJ2-5; possible D gene TRBD2, 6 bases. Germline lookup yields CDR1 SGHTA and CDR2 FQGNSA. This CDR3 is built from 15 residues. Trimming took 5 bases from V and 5 from J, leaving 18 bases between them. DNA of the CDR3: TGTGCCAGCAGCCCCGGAGTCGGCGGGGTGGAGACCCAGTACTTC. Its protein is CASSPGVGGVETQYF.

In this sample, this clonotype turned up many times. The chain links TRBV27 to TRBJ2-7; D remains ambiguous. This CDR3 spans 16 amino acids. The ends were cut back, 2 bases at V and 0 bases at J, with 14 bases in the middle. The germline V gene encodes CDR1 MNHEY and CDR2 SMNVEV (reference sequence). CDR3 in DNA: TGTGCCAGCAGTTTAGTGGCAGGCTGGAGCTCCTACGAGCAGTACTTC. As protein: CASSLVAGWSSYEQYF.

This chain uses TRBV12-3 or TRBV12-4 with TRBJ2-5; possibly TRBD2 for D (5 bases). Trimming pared 6 bases from V and 4 bases from J, leaving 12 bases between. This CDR3 has 13 amino acids. The CDR3 region has the DNA TGTGCCAGCAGACCCACGAGCGGAGAGACCCAGTACTTC. Translated, it gives CASRPTSGETQYF.

This clonotype was observed at least ten times. The chain uses TRBV27 and TRBJ1-5; no firm D call. Trimming shortened V by 8 bases and J by 4 bases, and 12 bases separated the two germline ends. Germline CDR1 is MNHEY and CDR2 is SMNVEV (reference sequence). The CDR3 runs 13 residues. The CDR3, as DNA: TGTGCCAGCCCCCGACACCAGAATCAGCCCCAGCATTTT. As protein: CASPRHQNQPQHF.

The rearrangement uses TRBV6-2 or TRBV6-3 and TRBJ1-2; D gene unclear. This CDR3 is 14 amino acids long. The ends were cut back, 2 bases at V and 2 bases at J, with 9 bases in the middle. Germline CDR1 and CDR2: MNHEY and SVGEGT. CDR3 sequence: CASSYGEKNYGYTF. The CDR3 DNA follows: TGTGCCAGCAGTTACGGGGAGAAGAACTATGGCTACACCTTC.

The rearrangement joins TRBV29-1 to TRBJ2-2; TRBD2 agrees at 7 bases. The CDR3 is 15 amino acids. Germline-derived CDR1 and CDR2 are SQVTM and ANQGSEA. With 4 bases clipped from V and 6 bases from J, the junction kept 11 bases outside the gene matches. The CDR3 DNA reads TGCAGCGTTGGTTTTTCGGGAGGTGTCGCCGGGGAGCTGTTTTTT. The encoded protein is CSVGFSGGVAGELFF.

This clonotype was detected once. The chain is built from TRBV15 and TRBJ2-7; 8 nucleotides agree with TRBD2. Germline-derived CDR1 and CDR2 are LNHNV and YYDKDF (reference sequence). The CDR3 contains 16 residues. V dropped 0 bases and J dropped 0; count of bases not matched to a gene: 4. The CDR3: CATSRDARGGSYEQYF. The CDR3 DNA follows: TGTGCCACCAGCAGAGATGCCCGGGGGGGCTCCTACGAGCAGTACTTC. Full variable domain (remainder filled in from reference TRBV15 and TRBJ2-7): DAMVIQNPRYQVTQFGKPVTLSCSQTLNHNVMYWYQQKSSQAPKLLFHYYDKDFNNEADTPDNFQSRRPNTSFCFLDIRSPGLGDTAMYLCATSRDARGGSYEQYFGPGTRLTVT.

The CDR3 region is CASISVYTEAFF. Here the CDR3 DNA reads TGTGCCAGTATATCGGTATACACTGAAGCTTTCTTT. The V gene is TRBV19, the J gene TRBJ1-1, with D hard to call. V was pared by 7 bases and J by 3 bases, with 9 bases between. Germline values: CDR1 LNHDA, CDR2 SQIVND (reference sequence). This CDR3 has 12 residues.

This clonotype was recorded at least ten times. The genes are TRBV28 and TRBJ1-3, with 8 bases that match TRBD1. The CDR3 has 16 amino acids. Losses at the gene ends were 7 bases for V and 3 bases for J; bases not matched to a gene: 11. The germline V gene encodes CDR1 MDHEN and CDR2 SYDVKM. CDR3 protein: CASTPPGQGFGNTIYF. CDR3 bases: TGTGCCAGCACCCCCCCCGGACAGGGATTTGGAAACACCATATATTTT.

This clonotype occurred many times. The chain carries TRBV6-5 and TRBJ1-3; no clear D. CDR1 and CDR2 (germline): MNHEY, SVGAGI. The CDR3 has 13 amino acids. The V gene lost 8 bases and the J gene lost 1 base, with 9 bases spanning the gap. CDR3 in amino acids: CASENGSGNTIYF. The DNA for the CDR3 is TGTGCCAGCGAAAACGGATCTGGAAACACCATATATTTT.

The rearrangement joins TRBV3-1 to TRBJ1-1, with 9 positions matching TRBD1. This CDR3 region has 15 residues. Germline CDR1 reads LGHDT; CDR2 reads YNNKEL (reference sequence). V lost 2 bases and J lost 4; bases outside the gene matches: 5. The CDR3 loop is CASSQPKTGGTEAFF. CDR3 coding DNA: TGTGCCAGCAGCCAACCCAAGACAGGGGGCACTGAAGCTTTCTTT.

This rearrangement joins TRBV11-2 to TRBJ2-7, with 7 bases aligning to TRBD1. Germline CDR1 and CDR2: SGHAT and FQNNGV. J was trimmed by 4 bases and V by 8 bases; bases with no gene match: 17. The CDR3 sequence is 16 residues long. In DNA form, the CDR3 reads TGTGCCAGCTCACCACCGATAACAGGGGCCCCTTACGAGCAGTACTTC. Its translation is CASSPPITGAPYEQYF. Variable domain in full (rest from reference TRBV11-2 and TRBJ2-7): EAGVAQSPRYKIIEKRQSVAFWCNPISGHATLYWYQQILGQGPKLLIQFQNNGVVDDSQLPKDRFSAERLKGVDSTLKIQPAKLEDSAVYLCASSPPITGAPYEQYFGPGTRLTVT.

The gene calls are TRBV6-2 or TRBV6-3 and TRBJ2-7, with D possibly matching TRBD2 (6 bases). The CDR3 sequence is 16 residues long. The V gene lost 6 bases and the J gene lost 2 bases, with 20 bases spanning the gap. Germline assignment: CDR1 MNHEY and CDR2 SVGEGT. The DNA for the CDR3 is TGTGCCAGCAGCGAGTTGATGGGGCGGGGACCCTACGAGCAGTACTTC. Translated: CASSELMGRGPYEQYF.

As to this clonotype: Its ends do not fully match the called genes, so a read error is possible. The gene calls are TRBV12-3 or TRBV12-4 and TRBJ2-2; 8 bases align to TRBD2. This CDR3 has 16 amino acids. CDR3 region: CATSDLSGTSTGELFF. The CDR3 bases are TGTGCCACCAGTGATCTTTCCGGGACTAGCACCGGGGAGCTGTTTTTT.

This clonotype was detected ten times or more. The V and J genes are TRBV5-6 and TRBJ2-7; D might be TRBD1 (7 bases). V was shortened by 2 bases and J by 3 bases, with 12 bases between the two germline ends. The CDR3 length is 14 residues. Germline CDR1 SGHDT, CDR2 YYEEEE. The DNA for the CDR3 is TGTGCCAGCAGCTTCGGCAGGGGGGTCTACGAGCAGTACTTC. Amino acids: CASSFGRGVYEQYF.

The V call is TRBV28, the J call TRBJ2-7; 8 nucleotides line up with TRBD1. In germline, CDR1 is MDHEN, CDR2 SYDVKM. CDR3 length: 14 amino acids. V shed 7 bases and J 7 bases; nucleotides not matched to a gene: 12. This CDR3 is CASTADREVGEQYF. The CDR3 bases are TGTGCCAGCACCGCGGACAGGGAGGTGGGGGAGCAGTACTTC.